The T cell receptor beta chain under discussion was sequenced for a study of blood T cell repertoires in COVID-19. As for the study in general: The United States, Italy and Spain provided the acute and convalescent COVID-19 samples. Sources were T cells, B-cell-depleted T cells, or PBMCs; the material itself was cDNA or gDNA.

Source study methods: Estimates of nucleated cell counts were drawn from the amplification of reference gene primers. Some clones are missing from TCRdb's copy, which holds only in-frame ones; the method was immunoSEQ multiplex PCR. The DNA was the basis for D and trimming; V, J and clone size are from that table. The sample yields about 240,000 clones, roughly four fifths seen once. Trimming left V 6 bases short and J 9 bases short, with 18 bases between. Germline assignment: CDR1 SEHNR and CDR2 FQNEAQ (reference sequence). The CDR3 covers 14 residues. Sequenced input: peripheral blood. The origin of this receptor is a woman aged 80 or over with acute or convalescent COVID-19. The genes are TRBV7-9 and TRBJ2-1; no definite D call. CDR3 sequence: CASSSSGAYGEQFF. The CDR3 region has the DNA TGTGCCAGCAGTTCCAGTGGAGCGTACGGTGAGCAGTTCTTC.